This paragraph covers one T cell receptor beta chain sequence. Its binding antigen is unknown. There are no base qualities to consult, and no much larger clone falls within one base. The library was produced with the immunoSEQ multiplex PCR assay. The table was pulled from immuneACCESS by TCRdb, which kept in-frame rearrangements only. Such tables lose some clones; where checked, under half of the loss comes from unresolved V genes, and the rest has no known cause. The sample table lists about 89,000 clones, around 85% of them with a count of one. Jointly, the top ten make up roughly 2.1% of the sample. This entry belongs to a study of control samples from healthy donors and cancer patients (dated by TCRdb to 2019 to 2021). The CDR3 starts with the cysteine, ends with the phenylalanine, and has 14 residues. Of the read, only the CDR3 DNA is kept; its 42 bases are in frame from base 1. V is pared back by 3 bases and J by 2 bases, with 11 bases lying between the germline termini. From the germline V gene, CDR1 is SNHLY and CDR2 is FYNNEI.

The chain was built from TRBV2 and TRBJ2-7; confidence is insufficient to name the D gene. Sequencing was done on a sample of blood. The receptor comes from a woman aged 40 to 55 in good health. The base sequence is TGTGCCAGCAGTGATTGGGTTGGGGCCTACGAGCAGTACTTC. The resulting protein is CASSDWVGAYEQYF. Here the CDR3 is joined to the reference TRBV2 and TRBJ2-7 genes, and the full variable domain is: EPEVTQTPSHQVTQMGQEVILRCVPISNHLYFYWYRQILGQKVEFLVSFYNNEISEKSEIFDDQFSVERPDGSNFTLKIRSTKLEDSAMYFCASSDWVGAYEQYFGPGTRLTVT.